This TCR beta chain was sequenced for a study of blood T cell repertoires in COVID-19. For the study at large: From T cells, B-cell-depleted T cells, or PBMCs came the material, which was cDNA or gDNA.

Per the authors' pipeline: Amplified reference gene primers provided the basis for estimating nucleated cell counts. The table came from immunoSEQ multiplex PCR; TCRdb's copy has only in-frame clones and leaves some out. That table supplies the V and J calls and clone size; D and trimming were determined from the DNA. There are approximately 150,000 clones in the sample; 85% to 95% occur only once, and 2% lies in the top ten. While infection was still active, Seattle patients were enrolled and then followed longitudinally. Germline V CDR1 and CDR2: LNHDA, SQIVND (reference sequence). J lost 5 bases, V lost 6 bases, and 8 bases had no gene match. CDR3 length equals 15 residues.

The TCR sequence derives from a woman between 55 and 75 years old with COVID-19, enrolled during active disease. The chain couples TRBV19 to TRBJ2-3; TRBD2 matches 10 bases. The sample consisted of peripheral blood. The CDR3 sequence is CASRDSGGFEDTQYF. The CDR3 coding sequence is TGTGCCAGTAGGGATAGCGGGGGGTTCGAAGATACGCAGTATTTT. Full variable domain (missing parts from reference TRBV19 and TRBJ2-3): DGGITQSPKYLFRKEGQNVTLSCEQNLNHDAMYWYRQDPGQGLRLIYYSQIVNDFQKGDIAEGYSVSREKKESFPLTVTSAQKNPTAFYLCASRDSGGFEDTQYFGPGTRLTVL.